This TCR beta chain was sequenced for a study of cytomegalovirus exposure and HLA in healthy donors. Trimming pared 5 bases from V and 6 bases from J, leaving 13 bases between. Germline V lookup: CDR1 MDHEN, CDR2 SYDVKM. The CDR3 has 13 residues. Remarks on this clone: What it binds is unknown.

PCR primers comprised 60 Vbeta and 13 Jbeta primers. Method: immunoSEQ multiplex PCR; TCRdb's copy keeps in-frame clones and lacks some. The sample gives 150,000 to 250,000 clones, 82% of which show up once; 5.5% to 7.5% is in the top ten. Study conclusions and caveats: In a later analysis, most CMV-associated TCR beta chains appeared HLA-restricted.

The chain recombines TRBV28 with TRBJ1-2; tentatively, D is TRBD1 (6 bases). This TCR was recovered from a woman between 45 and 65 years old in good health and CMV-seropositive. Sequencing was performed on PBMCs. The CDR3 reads CASSPRTVNGYTF. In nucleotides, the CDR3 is TGTGCCAGCAGTCCGCGGACAGTTAATGGCTACACCTTC.